Given below is one TCR beta chain in context. Original data processing: Counts of nucleated cells, estimated from reference gene primer amplification, were obtained. Profiling relied on immunoSEQ multiplex PCR, and the TCRdb table lists in-frame clones only, not all of them. The V and J calls and clone size are taken from that table; D and trimming were inferred from the DNA. Of roughly 440,000 clones in the sample, roughly 88% were seen once. Germline V lookup: CDR1 SGHTA, CDR2 FQGNSA. The junction had 10 bases not matched to a gene; V was cut back by 1 base and J by 6 bases. The CDR3 totals 16 residues. Seattle's cohort entered during active infection and was followed longitudinally. This entry is derived from a study of blood T cell repertoires in COVID-19. For the study at large: Sites in the United States, Italy and Spain provided acute and convalescent COVID-19 samples. The cDNA or gDNA used as material had been derived from T cells, B-cell-depleted T cells, or PBMCs.

This TCR was sampled from a woman between 45 and 65 years old with COVID-19, enrolled during active disease. The chain carries TRBV7-2 and TRBJ2-7; 9 bases are a match to TRBD2. The sequenced material came from peripheral blood. CDR3: CASSLDLSGGVSEQYF. The CDR3 DNA is TGTGCCAGCAGCTTAGATCTTAGCGGGGGTGTGAGCGAGCAGTACTTC.